One sample yielded the 23 T cell receptor beta chains listed below, sequenced in a study of tumor-infiltrating lymphocytes in primary liver carcinoma. The template, approximately 500 ng total RNA, yielded TCR beta cDNA made with a constant-region primer. Libraries covering TCR beta were generated through three nested multiplex PCR rounds (using a slightly modified ARM-PCR). Researchers ran the first two PCR rounds for roughly 10 cycles each with TRBV1-TRBV30 forward primers and a C-beta reverse primer. In TCRdb, the multiplex PCR reads were re-called with MiXCR into one record per CDR3 protein. The table lists some 20,000 distinct CDR3 sequences, 79% of them singletons. Investigators took RNA and DNA out together from approximately 22-30 mg of unsorted bulk tissue. Specimen: liver tumor tissue from sampling region 4. As for subset: tumor region T4, right-lateral pole. Receptors originate from a woman aged 25-40 years with primary liver carcinoma and hepatitis B virus infection.

As regards this clonotype: This is likely a read error, given that the CDR3 carries no conserved phenylalanine or tryptophan at its end. The chain has TRBV6-5 and TRBJ1-1, with a weak D call TRBD1 (6 bases). Trimming took off 8 bases at V and 6 bases at J, with 16 bases between the two ends. Germline V gives CDR1 MNHEY, CDR2 SVGAGI. The CDR3 spans 13 residues. The chain's CDR3 is CASCCNRDAEAFL. CDR3 bases: TGTGCCAGCTGTTGTAACAGGGACGCTGAAGCTTTCCTT.

As to this clonotype: This CDR3 fails to terminate in the conserved phenylalanine or tryptophan, so it likely reflects a read error. The V gene is TRBV11-2, the J gene TRBJ1-4; a possible D gene is TRBD1 (5 bases). The V end was cut by 5 bases, the J end by 10 bases, with 11 bases between. CDR3 length equals 12 residues. Germline CDR1 is SGHAT and CDR2 is FQNNGV. CDR3 sequence reads: CASSHWRGKLFL. DNA of the CDR3: TGTGCCAGCAGCCACTGGAGGGGAAAACTGTTTTTA.

Points on this clonotype: The junction does not match germline at one end; this may be a read error. The rearrangement uses TRBV29-1 and TRBJ1-1; tentatively, D is TRBD1 (6 bases). The CDR3 extends over 12 amino acids. CDR1 and CDR2 from the germline V gene are SQVTM and ANQGSEA. CDR3 in amino acids: CSVETGNTEALF. The DNA of the CDR3 is TGCAGCGTCGAAACAGGGAACACTGAAGCTCTCTTT.

About this clonotype: The junction does not match germline at one end; this may be a read error. The gene calls are TRBV4-3 and TRBJ2-1, with a weak D call TRBD2 (6 bases). Germline V gene data show CDR1 as LGHNA and CDR2 as YSLEER. The CDR3 totals 16 residues. The CDR3 DNA reads as TGCACCAGCAGTCAAGATGCGGGAAGCTCCTACAATGAGCAGTTCTTT. It translates to CTSSQDAGSSYNEQFF.

Concerning this clonotype itself: The CDR3 end shows no conserved phenylalanine or tryptophan, and so a read error is likely. The limits of the CDR3 on the DNA are not certain, so only TCRdb's listed CDR3 is given. V and J are TRBV11-1 and TRBJ1-1; the table assigns TRBD1, which was not confirmed against the DNA. Germline lookup yields CDR1 SGHAT and CDR2 FQDESV (reference sequence). The CDR3 spans 14 amino acids, including both terminal residues. CDR3 in amino acids: CASSFGQGCTEPFV.

About this clonotype: The CDR3 ends on some other residue instead of the conserved phenylalanine or tryptophan, so this is likely a read error. The chain joins TRBV28 to TRBJ1-1; D uncertain. The CDR3 runs 11 residues. Germline lookup yields CDR1 MDHEN and CDR2 SYDVKM. The CDR3 reads CASSFGREAFY. The DNA of the CDR3 is TGTGCCAGTAGTTTCGGGCGGGAAGCTTTCTAT.

As for this clonotype: A single base separates this from a much larger clone, so it may be a read error. This CDR3 fails to terminate in the conserved phenylalanine or tryptophan, so it likely reflects a read error. It is unclear where the CDR3 begins or ends on the DNA, so no DNA is shown, and the CDR3 is as TCRdb lists it. The genes are TRBV29-1 and TRBJ2-4; TRBD1, the table's D call, was not compared with the DNA. Germline lookup yields CDR1 SQVTM and CDR2 ANQGSEA. The CDR3 adds up to 15 amino acids, both ends counted. The CDR3 loop is CSVTGPPGLQSIQCL.

On this clonotype itself: Relative to the germline gene, one junction end is altered; a read error may explain this. The chain has TRBV29-1 and TRBJ2-5; the D gene is possibly TRBD1 (6 bases). The CDR3 consists of 13 residues. Per germline, CDR1 SQVTM and CDR2 ANQGSEA. The CDR3 coding sequence is TGCAGCGTCGTCAGTCGGACAGAGGAGACCCATTACTTC. Protein sequence: CSVVSRTEETHYF. Full variable domain (remainder filled in from reference TRBV29-1 and TRBJ2-5): SAVISQKPSRDICQRGTSLTIQCQVDSQVTMMFWYRQQPGQSLTLIATANQGSEATYESGFVIDKFPISRPNLTFSTLTVSNMSPEDSSIYLCSVVSRTEETHYFGPGTRLLVL.

In the case of this clonotype: The junction does not match germline at one end; this may be a read error. J is TRBJ2-6 and V is TRBV29-1, with a possible D match to TRBD2 (6 bases). CDR3 length equals 14 residues. Germline CDR1 reads SQVTM; CDR2 reads ANQGSEA. CDR3 bases: TGCTGCGTTGCGGTGGGGACTGGGGTCAACGTCCTGACTTTC. This codes for CCVAVGTGVNVLTF.

Comment on this clonotype: The germline gene is not matched at one end of the junction; a read error may be the cause. The chain recombines TRBV11-2 with TRBJ1-3; D is unclear. Germline V lookup: CDR1 SGHAT, CDR2 FQNNGV. The CDR3 contains 15 residues. The CDR3 region is CASSLNSETGNTIYF. CDR3 nucleotides: TGTGCCAGCAGCTTAAACAGTGAGACTGGAAACACCATATATTTC.

The chain couples TRBV4-2 to TRBJ2-7, with a weak D call TRBD2 (5 bases). Trimming took off 2 bases at V and 13 bases at J, with 24 bases between the two ends. Germline loops: CDR1 LGHNA, CDR2 YNFKEQ. The CDR3 is 15 amino acids. In nucleotides, the CDR3 is TGTGCCAGCAGCCAAAGGACTGGCGTCTCCTACGAACATTACTTC. This gives the protein CASSQRTGVSYEHYF.

The chain employs TRBV11-2 and TRBJ2-2; D gene uncertain. Germline V gene sequence: CDR1 SGHAT, CDR2 FQNNGV. The CDR3 covers 14 residues. The V end was cut by 3 bases, the J end by 3 bases, with 8 bases between. The CDR3 region has the DNA TGTGCCAGCAGCTTGAGCCAGTACACCGGGGAGCTGTTTTTT. Protein: CASSLSQYTGELFF.

As to this clonotype: Likely a read error: the CDR3 ends without its conserved phenylalanine or tryptophan. The chain has TRBV7-9 and TRBJ2-1; 7 nucleotides agree with TRBD2. The germline gives CDR1 SEHNR, CDR2 FQNEAQ (reference sequence). This CDR3 has 16 amino acids. V lost 1 base, J lost 7 bases, and 10 bases stayed unmatched. The CDR3: CASSLGTRGARNEQFL. The CDR3, as DNA: TGTGCCAGCAGCTTAGGGACTAGGGGAGCTAGGAATGAGCAGTTCCTC.

Comments on this clonotype: The junction does not match germline at one end; this may be a read error. This sequence joins TRBV6-2 or TRBV6-3 and TRBJ2-7; TRBD2 aligns across 8 bases. This CDR3 comprises 14 residues. Looked up from germline, CDR1 is MNHEY and CDR2 is SVGEGT. The CDR3 DNA is TGTGCCAGAAGTTACGGGAGGGTCTCATACGTGCAGTACTTC. It specifies CARSYGRVSYVQYF.

This clonotype was seen only once. A junction end diverges from the germline sequence, so it may reflect a read error. The chain combines TRBV4-2 with TRBJ1-2; 9 nucleotides agree with TRBD1. Per the germline V gene, CDR1 is LGHNA and CDR2 is YNFKEQ. This CDR3 comprises 16 residues. CDR3 amino acids: CASSQDRQGVGYCYTF. The CDR3 DNA sequence: TGTGCTAGCAGCCAAGATCGACAGGGGGTCGGCTATTGCTACACCTTC.

In its sample, this clonotype is medium-sized (0.01 to 0.1%). V usage is TRBV28 and J usage is TRBJ2-3, with TRBD2 matching over 13 bases. Unmatched junction bases numbered 5, after V lost 5 bases and J lost 0 bases. The length of the CDR3 is 17 residues. In germline, CDR1 is MDHEN, CDR2 SYDVKM. The CDR3 DNA is TGTGCCAGCAGTCCCGAGACTAGCGGGAGGAGCACAGATACGCAGTATTTT. Translating it yields CASSPETSGRSTDTQYF.

With regard to this clonotype: The junction and the germline gene differ at one end; a read error may be behind it. The V call is TRBV6-5, the J call TRBJ2-2, with 8 bases matching TRBD1. Germline values: CDR1 MNHEY, CDR2 SVGAGI. The CDR3 covers 15 residues. DNA for the CDR3: TGTGCTAGCAGTCCGCGGACAGGGTTCACCGAGGAGCCGTTTTTT. This translates into CASSPRTGFTEEPFF.

Regarding this clonotype: At one end the junction does not follow the germline gene, possibly because of a read error. The rearrangement uses TRBV4-3 and TRBJ1-2, with no clear D. Germline CDR1 and CDR2: LGHNA and YSLEER. The CDR3 spans 14 residues. The CDR3 DNA follows: TGCGCTAACAGCGCTGAGTTGGAGATCTATGGCTACATCTTC. Amino acids: CANSAELEIYGYIF.

This clonotype has only a few counts. The rearrangement uses TRBV5-4 and TRBJ2-5; D is undetermined. V lost 0 bases and J lost 2, with 8 bases in between. Germline V gene sequence: CDR1 SGHNT, CDR2 YYREEE (reference sequence). There are 14 residues in the CDR3. The CDR3 spells CASSLVGPQETQYF. The CDR3 coding sequence is TGTGCCAGCAGCTTGGTTGGGCCACAAGAGACCCAGTACTTC.

Concerning this clonotype itself: No conserved phenylalanine or tryptophan ends this CDR3, so it is likely a read error. DNA for the CDR3: TGTGCCAGCAGGGAAGGGGACACTGAAGCTTTCATT. It specifies CASREGDTEAFI. The genes are TRBV11-3 and TRBJ1-1, with a weak D call TRBD1 (5 bases). Trimming left V 6 bases short and J 3 bases short, with 8 bases between. This CDR3 comprises 12 residues. Germline V lookup: CDR1 SGHNT, CDR2 YENEEA.

This rearrangement joins TRBV5-6 to TRBJ1-1; 7 nucleotides align to TRBD1. Germline values: CDR1 SGHDT, CDR2 YYEEEE. The CDR3 loop spans 13 amino acids. V trimming: 5 bases; J trimming: 10 bases; junction bases outside the gene matches: 11. The CDR3 DNA reads as TGTGCCAGCAGTTTTTGGGGCCACAGGGGAGCTTTCTTT. This sequence encodes CASSFWGHRGAFF. Using reference TRBV5-6 and TRBJ1-1 for the parts outside the CDR3, the full variable domain is DAGVTQSPTHLIKTRGQQVTLRCSPKSGHDTVSWYQQALGQGPQFIFQYYEEEERQRGNFPDRFSGHQFPNYSSELNVNALLLGDSALYLCASSFWGHRGAFFGQGTRLTVV.

About this clonotype: This CDR3 fails to terminate in the conserved phenylalanine or tryptophan, so it likely reflects a read error. The chain combines TRBV10-3 with TRBJ2-5; D uncertain. Germline CDR1 ENHRY, CDR2 SYGVKD. This CDR3 contains 15 residues. DNA of the CDR3: TGTGCCATCAGTAAGTCTGCTACCAGACAAGAGACCCAGTACTAC. It codes for CAISKSATRQETQYY.

In its sample, this clonotype was seen once. Since the CDR3 does not end with the conserved phenylalanine or tryptophan, this likely comes from a read error. CDR3 DNA sequence: TGTACCAGCAGCAGCTCTCGCGGGAGGGCCAGAGATACGCAGTATTCT. Translated: CTSSSSRGRARDTQYS. The chain employs TRBV6-5 and TRBJ2-3; 9 bases agree with TRBD2. Germline-derived CDR1 and CDR2 are MNHEY and SVGAGI. The CDR3 runs to 16 residues.